The T cell receptor (beta chain) under discussion was sequenced for a study of T cell clonality in common variable immunodeficiency. The study, taken as a whole, reports: CVID subjects had higher TCRbeta clonality than healthy controls, most marked in about a third.

Libraries were prepared by immunoSEQ multiplex PCR; TCRdb keeps only in-frame clonotypes and omits some of them. This sample comprises about 37,000 clones, none seen once only. Trimming stripped 5 bases from V and 5 bases from J, with 18 bases between. This CDR3 spans 15 amino acids. The germline V gene has CDR1 SGHTA and CDR2 FQGNSA. There are many counts of this clone. The antigen is undetermined. With the read ending 3 residues before the CDR3 end, the germline J gene is used to fill in that end. This chain connects TRBV7-2 to TRBJ2-5; maybe TRBD2 (6 bases). What was sequenced was peripheral blood mononuclear cells. The clonotype originates from a person aged 18 to 75 in good health. The sequenced CDR3 bases are TGTGCCAGCAGCGCAACGGCGACTAGGAGGGAGACC. The encoded protein is CASSATATRRET. The CDR3, in full, reads CASSATATRRETQYF.